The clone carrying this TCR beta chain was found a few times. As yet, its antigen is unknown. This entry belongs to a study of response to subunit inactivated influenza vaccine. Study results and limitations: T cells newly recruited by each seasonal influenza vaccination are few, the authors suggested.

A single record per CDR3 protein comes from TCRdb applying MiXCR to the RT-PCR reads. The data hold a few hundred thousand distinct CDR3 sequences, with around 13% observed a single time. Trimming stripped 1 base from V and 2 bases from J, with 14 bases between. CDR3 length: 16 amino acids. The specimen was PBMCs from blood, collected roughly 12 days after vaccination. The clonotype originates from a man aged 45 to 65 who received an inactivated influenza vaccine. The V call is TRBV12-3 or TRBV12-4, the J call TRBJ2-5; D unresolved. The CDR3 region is CASSLDERYRQETQYF. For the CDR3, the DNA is TGTGCCAGCAGTTTAGACGAAAGGTACCGACAAGAGACCCAGTACTTC.